Following are 20 T cell receptor beta chains from one sample sequenced in a study of tumour-infiltrating T cells in Burkitt lymphoma. TCRdb keeps only in-frame clones here, not all; method: immunoSEQ multiplex PCR. The sample contains fewer than 20,000 clones, roughly 85% of which appear only once. What was sequenced was tumor tissue. These receptors came from a human donor with diffuse large B-cell lymphoma.

The chain carries TRBV10-3 and TRBJ1-2; D not certain. Trimming shortened V by 3 bases and J by 8 bases, and 13 bases separated the two germline ends. Germline V gives CDR1 ENHRY, CDR2 SYGVKD. This CDR3 region has 13 residues. The CDR3 sequence: CAISDRSEAGYTF. The CDR3 coding sequence is TGTGCCATCAGTGATCGGTCAGAGGCCGGCTACACCTTC.

This chain joins TRBV12-5 and TRBJ1-1, with a possible D match to TRBD1 (6 bases). This CDR3 spans 16 amino acids. Trimming took 1 base from V and 2 from J, leaving 14 bases between them. Germline V gives CDR1 LGHNT, CDR2 FRNRAP. As DNA, the CDR3 is TGTGCTAGTGGTTTGGCTACAGGGATCGGTAACACTGAAGCTTTCTTT. Amino acids: CASGLATGIGNTEAFF.

V and J are TRBV7-9 and TRBJ2-2, with 7 nucleotides matching TRBD1. Germline V CDR1 and CDR2: SEHNR, FQNEAQ (reference sequence). This CDR3 is 14 amino acids long. The V segment lost 5 bases and the J segment 8 bases; nucleotides outside the gene matches: 8. CDR3 bases: TGTGCCAGCAGCGGAACGACAGGGATGGGGGAGCTGTTTTTT. This sequence encodes CASSGTTGMGELFF.

This chain uses TRBV9 with TRBJ2-6; D is uncertain. The CDR3 is 15 residues long. Germline V gene sequence: CDR1 SGDLS, CDR2 YYNGEE. Deletions cut 6 bases from V and 4 bases from J, with 14 bases between. CDR3 sequence: CASNTENPGANVLTF. Here the CDR3 DNA reads TGTGCCAGCAACACGGAGAACCCCGGGGCCAACGTCCTGACTTTC.

There are a few counts of this clone. The chain employs TRBV6-6 and TRBJ2-7, with D possibly being TRBD1 or TRBD2 (6 bases each). This CDR3 spans 13 amino acids. Looked up from germline, CDR1 is MNHNY and CDR2 is SVGAGI (reference sequence). Trimming removed 5 bases from V and 6 bases from J, with 14 bases in between. The CDR3 DNA follows: TGTGCCAGCAGTGACGAGAGGGGGGCCGAGCAGTACTTC. The encoded protein is CASSDERGAEQYF.

This clone came up a few times. The chain couples TRBV5-1 to TRBJ2-1; TRBD1 matches at 11 bases. Germline V gene sequence: CDR1 SGHRS, CDR2 YFSETQ. V was pared by 0 bases and J by 8 bases, with 1 base of the junction left unmatched. CDR3 length equals 14 residues. The CDR3 DNA reads as TGCGCCAGCAGCTTGGGGGACAGGGGGGATGAGCAGTTCTTC. This translates into CASSLGDRGDEQFF.

This clone has only one observation. The chain has TRBV6-5 and TRBJ1-1; D is ambiguous. The CDR3 consists of 14 residues. V lost 2 bases to trimming and J lost 7 bases, with 14 bases between them. CDR1 MNHEY and CDR2 SVGAGI come from the germline V gene. The CDR3 region has the DNA TGTGCCAGCAGTTACCCCGGCGGGTGGCTTGAAGCTTTCTTT. It is translated as CASSYPGGWLEAFF.

The chain recombines TRBV6-1 with TRBJ1-6; 8 positions match TRBD1. Germline CDR1 reads MNHNS; CDR2 reads SASEGT. This CDR3 contains 15 residues. Trimming removed 10 bases from V and 1 base from J; junction bases left unmatched: 6. In DNA form, the CDR3 reads TGTGCCACATGGACAGGGCTGTCCTATAATTCACCCCTCCACTTT. Translating it yields CATWTGLSYNSPLHF.

J is TRBJ2-5 and V is TRBV7-2, with TRBD1 identical over 9 bases. This CDR3 comprises 14 residues. V shed 5 bases and J 1 base; nucleotides not matched to a gene: 2. CDR1 SGHTA and CDR2 FQGNSA come from the germline V gene. The CDR3 reads CASSRDRAQETQYF. In DNA, the CDR3 is TGTGCCAGCAGCAGGGACAGGGCCCAAGAGACCCAGTACTTC.

V is TRBV27 and J is TRBJ2-7, with D perhaps matching TRBD1 or TRBD2 (5 bases each). CDR1 is MNHEY, CDR2 SMNVEV, per germline (reference sequence). The CDR3 has 14 residues. Trimming removed 3 bases from V and 2 bases from J, with 11 bases in between. The CDR3 protein is CASSFRGRAYEQYF. The DNA of the CDR3 is TGTGCCAGCAGTTTTCGGGGCAGGGCCTACGAGCAGTACTTC.

The chain links TRBV9 to TRBJ1-1; no clear D. Germline lookup yields CDR1 SGDLS and CDR2 YYNGEE. The ends were cut back, 0 bases at V and 0 bases at J, with 6 bases in the middle. This CDR3 contains 14 residues. The chain's CDR3 is CASSVGAVNTEAFF. CDR3 coding DNA: TGTGCCAGCAGCGTAGGGGCAGTGAACACTGAAGCTTTCTTT. Variable domain in full (rest from reference TRBV9 and TRBJ1-1): DSGVTQTPKHLITATGQRVTLRCSPRSGDLSVYWYQQSLDQGLQFLIQYYNGEERAKGNILERFSAQQFPDLHSELNLSSLELGDSALYFCASSVGAVNTEAFFGQGTRLTVV.

V is TRBV11-2 and J is TRBJ1-1, with D unresolved. The CDR3 is 15 residues long. With 0 bases removed from V and 2 bases from J, the gap between germline ends came to 10 bases. Germline CDR1 and CDR2: SGHAT and FQNNGV. CDR3 residues: CASSLEVLSNTEAFF. CDR3 sequence (DNA): TGTGCCAGCAGCTTAGAAGTGTTATCTAACACTGAAGCTTTCTTT.

The rearrangement joins TRBV7-8 to TRBJ2-5, with 11 bases matching TRBD2. Germline values: CDR1 SGHVS, CDR2 FQNEAQ. With 5 bases clipped from V and 2 bases from J, the junction kept 7 bases outside the gene matches. There are 16 residues in the CDR3. The CDR3 here is CASSLTSGGLQETQYF. For the CDR3, the DNA is TGTGCCAGCAGCCTCACTAGCGGGGGCCTTCAAGAGACCCAGTACTTC.

This chain joins TRBV7-2 and TRBJ2-3; D not resolved. The V gene lost 4 bases and the J gene lost 5 bases, with 4 bases spanning the gap. CDR1 and CDR2 (germline): SGHTA, FQGNSA. The CDR3 totals 11 residues. The CDR3 coding sequence is TGTGCCAGCAGCTCACTAGATACGCAGTATTTT. Residues: CASSSLDTQYF. Based on the CDR3 plus reference TRBV7-2 and TRBJ2-3, the full variable domain is GAGVSQSPSNKVTEKGKDVELRCDPISGHTALYWYRQSLGQGLEFLIYFQGNSAPDKSGLPSDRFSAERTGGSVSTLTIQRTQQEDSAVYLCASSSLDTQYFGPGTRLTVL.

This clone was seen just once. The chain is built from TRBV6-4 and TRBJ2-3; TRBD2 is a possible D gene (6 bases). Germline CDR1 is MRHNA and CDR2 is SNTAGT. Trimming pared 4 bases from V and 1 base from J, leaving 12 bases between. This CDR3 is built from 15 residues. The CDR3 sequence is CASSVEGMGTDTQYF. CDR3 nucleotides: TGTGCCAGCAGTGTGGAGGGGATGGGCACAGATACGCAGTATTTT.

The genes are TRBV4-3 and TRBJ2-3, with D uncertain. V gave up 1 base and J gave up 4 bases, with 6 bases separating them. CDR1 and CDR2 (germline): LGHNA, YSLEER. The CDR3 contains 13 residues. CDR3 protein: CASSQARADTQYF. DNA for the CDR3: TGCGCCAGCAGCCAAGCCCGGGCAGATACGCAGTATTTT.

This rearrangement joins TRBV14 to TRBJ2-1, with D perhaps assigned TRBD1 or TRBD2 (6 bases each). V was pared by 5 bases and J by 12 bases, with 11 bases between. There are 11 residues in the CDR3. Germline V gene lookup returns CDR1 SGHDN and CDR2 FVKESK. The CDR3 DNA follows: TGTGCCAGCAGCATTGGAGGGGGGCAGTTCTTC. Protein sequence: CASSIGGGQFF.

As regards this clone: The same CDR3 also results from other DNA sequences found in this sample. The chain uses TRBV10-2 and TRBJ2-7, with 7 bases identical to TRBD1. The V gene end was trimmed by 9 bases and the J gene end by 3 bases; junction bases not matched to a gene: 2. From germline, CDR1 is WSHSY and CDR2 SAAADI. The CDR3 runs 11 residues. The CDR3 DNA is TGCGCCAGTAGGGACAGCTACGAGCAGTACTTC. This codes for CASRDSYEQYF.

This chain links TRBV7-8 with TRBJ2-5; D is unclear. CDR1 is SGHVS and CDR2 is FQNEAQ in the germline V gene. Trimming pared 1 base from V and 1 base from J, leaving 13 bases between. CDR3 length: 16 residues. Here the CDR3 reads CASSLESQSAQETQYF. CDR3 DNA: TGTGCCAGCAGCTTAGAAAGCCAGTCGGCCCAAGAGACCCAGTACTTC.

The CDR3 loop is CASSQVKGGRTGELFF. The CDR3 DNA reads as TGCGCCAGCAGCCAAGTTAAGGGGGGTCGGACCGGGGAGCTGTTTTTT. The chain carries TRBV4-3 and TRBJ2-2; D might be TRBD1 or TRBD2, each matching 6 bases. Germline-derived CDR1 and CDR2 are LGHNA and YSLEER. Trimming removed 1 base at V and 5 bases at J, with 14 bases between. The CDR3 runs 16 residues.